Listed here are 17 T cell receptor beta chains from one sample, sequenced in a study of CD8 T cell repertoires and HIV-1 epitope variants. Profiling relied on immunoSEQ multiplex PCR, and the TCRdb table lists in-frame clones only, not all of them. Of 5,500 to 7,500 clones in the sample, around three fifths are singletons; the top ten hold roughly 46%. No antigen has been identified for these receptors. Sequenced material: cultured CD8+ T cells derived from PBMCs. These receptors all come from a male donor with HIV.

The CDR3 is CASSLGTEQYF. CDR3 nucleotide sequence: TGTGCCAGCAGCTTGGGCACCGAGCAGTACTTC. This rearrangement joins TRBV5-4 to TRBJ2-7; D not resolved. CDR1 and CDR2 from the germline V gene are SGHNT and YYREEE (reference sequence). The V gene lost 0 bases and the J gene lost 6 bases, with 4 bases spanning the gap. The CDR3 loop spans 11 amino acids.

The V and J genes are TRBV6-6 and TRBJ2-7, with a weak D call TRBD2 (5 bases). The CDR3 is 13 amino acids. Germline CDR1 MNHNY, CDR2 SVGAGI (reference sequence). Trimming pared 0 bases from V and 2 bases from J, leaving 5 bases between. CDR3 DNA sequence: TGTGCCAGCAGTTACTCCGGGACCTACGAGCAGTACTTC. Translated, it gives CASSYSGTYEQYF.

This clone came up once. The CDR3 nucleotides are TGTGCCAGCTCTCCAAGGGGGGGGACAAGACTCTACGAGCAGTACTTC. Translated, it gives CASSPRGGTRLYEQYF. V usage is TRBV18 and J usage is TRBJ2-7; a possible D gene is TRBD2 (7 bases). The CDR3 has 16 residues. Germline assignment: CDR1 KGHSH and CDR2 LQKENI. Deletions cut 6 bases from V and 3 bases from J, with 21 bases between.

By proportion, this clone is medium-sized (0.01 to 0.1%). This chain uses TRBV19 with TRBJ2-7; the D gene could be TRBD1 or TRBD2 (6 bases each). CDR3 size: 14 residues. V gave up 3 bases and J gave up 4 bases, with 13 bases separating them. CDR1 is LNHDA, CDR2 SQIVND, per germline (reference sequence). Written as DNA, the CDR3 is TGTGCCAGTAGTATCTCGTCGGGGGCTTACGAGCAGTACTTC. This codes for CASSISSGAYEQYF.

This chain uses TRBV6-5 with TRBJ2-1; TRBD1 aligns across 10 bases. CDR1 is MNHEY and CDR2 is SVGAGI in the germline V gene. The CDR3 spans 15 residues. V trimming: 4 bases; J trimming: 6 bases; junction bases outside the gene matches: 6. The CDR3 is CASSSPGQGSNEQFF. CDR3 DNA: TGTGCCAGCAGTTCCCCGGGACAGGGGTCCAATGAGCAGTTCTTC.

This clone has only a few counts. The chain has TRBV5-4 and TRBJ2-2; 9 nucleotides agree with TRBD1. This CDR3 spans 15 amino acids. V lost 3 bases to trimming and J lost 4 bases; unmatched junction nucleotides: 4. The germline gives CDR1 SGHNT, CDR2 YYREEE (reference sequence). The DNA for the CDR3 is TGTGCCAGCAGCTCAGACAGGGGGGGCACCGGGGAGCTGTTTTTT. Protein: CASSSDRGGTGELFF.

By share of the sample, this clone is medium-sized. The chain employs TRBV7-9 and TRBJ2-7; 11 bases are shared with TRBD1. The CDR3 loop spans 17 amino acids. V gave up 0 bases and J gave up 7 bases; unmatched junction bases: 11. Germline CDR1 SEHNR, CDR2 FQNEAQ (reference sequence). CDR3 nucleotides: TGTGCCAGCAGCTTAGCAGGACTAGGACAGGGGGCTTATGAGCAGTACTTC. Protein sequence: CASSLAGLGQGAYEQYF.

This chain joins TRBV7-9 and TRBJ1-4; no firm D call. Germline V gene data show CDR1 as SEHNR and CDR2 as FQNEAQ (reference sequence). The CDR3 length is 14 residues. The V gene lost 5 bases and the J gene lost 4 bases, with 11 bases spanning the gap. CDR3 residues: CASSPPDGNEKLFF. As DNA, the CDR3 is TGTGCCAGCAGCCCACCAGACGGTAATGAAAAACTGTTTTTT.

The CDR3 nucleotides read TGTGCCAGCAGTCCGCCCCTTTTGGTGGGGGCGAACAATGAGCAGTTCTTC. Encoded protein: CASSPPLLVGANNEQFF. This chain uses TRBV27 with TRBJ2-1, with a weak D call TRBD1 (6 bases). The CDR3 spans 17 residues. Germline loops: CDR1 MNHEY, CDR2 SMNVEV (reference sequence). Trimming pared 5 bases from V and 5 bases from J, leaving 22 bases between.

This chain connects TRBV4-3 to TRBJ2-7; D perhaps matches TRBD1 (5 bases). Germline lookup yields CDR1 LGHNA and CDR2 YSLEER. Trimming pared 1 base from V and 4 bases from J, leaving 11 bases between. The CDR3 is 14 residues long. The CDR3 protein is CASSQVLGPYEQYF. CDR3 nucleotides: TGCGCCAGCAGCCAAGTCTTGGGGCCTTACGAGCAGTACTTC.

This rearrangement joins TRBV11-2 to TRBJ2-3; D gene unclear. V was trimmed by 6 bases and J by 2 bases, leaving 3 bases between them. CDR3 length: 11 residues. CDR1 SGHAT and CDR2 FQNNGV come from the germline V gene. The CDR3 nucleotides are TGTGCCAGCAGGGACACAGATACGCAGTATTTT. Translation gives CASRDTDTQYF.

The chain is built from TRBV7-9 and TRBJ2-1; D possibly corresponds to TRBD1 (7 bases). This CDR3 is 15 amino acids long. V was pared by 6 bases and J by 5 bases, with 17 bases between. The V gene's germline CDR1 is SEHNR and CDR2 FQNEAQ (reference sequence). CDR3 loop: CASRREDRPHNEQFF. CDR3 DNA: TGTGCCAGCAGAAGGGAGGACAGGCCCCACAATGAGCAGTTCTTC.

This sequence joins TRBV12-1 and TRBJ2-3; TRBD2, the table's D call, lacks a check against the DNA. TRBV12-1 is a known pseudogene. This CDR3 has 14 residues. The CDR3 coding sequence is TGTGCCAGCAGCAATAGAGATTTCACAGATACGCAGTATTTT. Amino acids: CASSNRDFTDTQYF.

This clone was seen only a few times. V is TRBV15 and J is TRBJ1-1; D is unclear. In germline, CDR1 is LNHNV, CDR2 YYDKDF (reference sequence). The length of the CDR3 is 13 residues. Trimming took off 6 bases at V and 2 bases at J, with 10 bases between the two ends. The chain's CDR3 is CATSLGSNTEAFF. The CDR3 DNA is TGTGCCACCAGTCTAGGGTCCAACACTGAAGCTTTCTTT.

The chain is built from TRBV4-2 and TRBJ1-3; D remains unclear. The CDR3 loop spans 15 amino acids. Trimming cost V 4 bases and J 0 bases, with 10 bases left between them. Germline values: CDR1 LGHNA, CDR2 YNFKEQ. DNA of the CDR3: TGTGCCAGCAGCCCCTCAGAGGACTCTGGAAACACCATATATTTT. This sequence encodes CASSPSEDSGNTIYF.

The gene calls are TRBV30 and TRBJ2-3; 13 positions agree with TRBD2. Losses at the gene ends were 4 bases for V and 6 bases for J; bases not matched to a gene: 7. Germline lookup yields CDR1 GTSNPN and CDR2 SVGIG (reference sequence). This CDR3 region has 15 residues. As DNA, the CDR3 is TGTGCCTGGACCCCGACTAGCGGGGGGCGGGATACGCAGTATTTT. It is translated as CAWTPTSGGRDTQYF. Full variable domain (remainder filled in from reference TRBV30 and TRBJ2-3): SQTIHQWPATLVQPVGSPLSLECTVEGTSNPNLYWYRQAAGRGLQLLFYSVGIGQISSEVPQNLSASRPQDRQFILSSKKLLLSDSGFYLCAWTPTSGGRDTQYFGPGTRLTVL.

This clone was counted only a few times. The rearrangement uses TRBV6-5 and TRBJ2-7; 8 positions agree with TRBD1. CDR1 is MNHEY, CDR2 SVGAGI, per germline. J was trimmed by 6 bases and V by 7 bases; bases with no gene match: 8. The length of the CDR3 is 13 residues. CDR3 protein: CASTRTGTGEQYF. CDR3 coding DNA: TGTGCCAGCACCAGGACAGGGACCGGCGAGCAGTACTTC.